This TCR beta chain derives from a study of blood T cell repertoires in COVID-19. About the research overall: Acute and convalescent COVID-19 specimens originated in the United States, Italy and Spain.

Authors' methods: By means of reference gene primer amplification, nucleated cell counts were estimated. Sequencing was performed with immunoSEQ multiplex PCR; in TCRdb, only in-frame clones are kept and a portion is missing. V and J calls and clone size are those listed in that table; D and trimming were worked out from the DNA. Here the sample spans some 160,000 clones, 80% being singletons. The CDR3 length is 13 residues. From germline, CDR1 is SQVTM and CDR2 ANQGSEA. V was pared by 3 bases and J by 3 bases, with 11 bases between. This clonotype was sampled from a woman aged 45-60 years with acute or convalescent COVID-19. This chain uses TRBV29-1 with TRBJ1-2, with a possible D match to TRBD1 (5 bases). Specimen: peripheral blood. For the CDR3, the DNA is TGCAGCGTTGATGGTGACAGCTACTATGGCTACACCTTC. Protein: CSVDGDSYYGYTF.